Reported below is one T cell receptor beta chain. The target antigen is unknown. The data stem from a study of Ad26.COV2.S vaccination and SARS-CoV-2 variants. Study-level results: Substantial post-vaccination breadth of spike-specific CD8+ and CD4+ T cell responses was reported. In TCR breadth and depth analyses, total T cell responses may have been underestimated.

The treatment denotes: roughly 18 received Ad26.COV2.S at low or high dose, single or two shots; 5 received placebo; per-sample allocation not given. Collection of samples fell on day 63 after the first vaccine or placebo injection. The method was immunoSEQ multiplex PCR; TCRdb's version includes in-frame clones alone and lacks a portion of them. The sample holds around 340,000 clones; 86% are singletons and the top ten take about 11%. V gave up 1 base and J gave up 1 base, with 5 bases separating them. The CDR3 contains 13 residues. The gene calls are TRBV12-3 or TRBV12-4 and TRBJ2-7, with TRBD2 as a possible D gene (5 bases). This receptor was obtained from a person aged 18 to 65 who received the Ad26.COV2.S COVID-19 vaccine or a placebo. The source was peripheral blood, collected in a trial of Ad26.COV2.S vaccine versus placebo. This CDR3 is CASSLGTSYEQYF. CDR3 coding DNA: TGTGCCAGCAGTTTAGGGACTTCCTACGAGCAGTACTTC.